These 21 T cell receptor beta chains share one sample of origin, sequenced in a study of a mutant IDH1 vaccine in newly diagnosed glioma. What these receptors recognize is not known. Time point described: week 35, safety follow-up. A 20-mer mutant IDH1 peptide at 300 ug was injected subcutaneously with topical imiquimod. TCRdb's copy holds only in-frame clones and misses some; the assay was immunoSEQ multiplex PCR. There are roughly 60,000 clones in the sample; roughly 76% occur only once, and under 6% lies in the top ten. The sequencing used PBMCs, collected from a glioma patient whose treatment included an IDH1 peptide vaccine. The receptors stem from a man in his forties with glioma.

The V call is TRBV19, the J call TRBJ2-7; D possibly matches TRBD1 or TRBD2 (6 bases each). Germline CDR1 LNHDA, CDR2 SQIVND (reference sequence). The length of the CDR3 is 16 residues. Deletions cut 0 bases from V and 2 bases from J, with 14 bases between. DNA for the CDR3: TGTGCCAGTAGTATAGATCCCCCCGGGGGCGCCTACGAGCAGTACTTC. It yields the protein CASSIDPPGGAYEQYF.

The CDR3 region is CASSQGLAGGITDTQYF. DNA for the CDR3: TGTGCCAGCAGCCAAGGACTAGCGGGGGGGATAACAGATACGCAGTATTTT. V and J are TRBV4-2 and TRBJ2-3; 14 bases agree with TRBD2. Per the germline V gene, CDR1 is LGHNA and CDR2 is YNFKEQ. V lost 1 base and J lost 3; bases outside the gene matches: 3. The CDR3 totals 17 residues.

The V and J genes are TRBV7-9 and TRBJ2-7, with D possibly TRBD1 on 5 matching bases. This CDR3 spans 14 amino acids. Trimming cost V 1 base and J 1 base, with 8 bases left between them. Per the germline V gene, CDR1 is SEHNR and CDR2 is FQNEAQ (reference sequence). CDR3 amino acids: CASSLGTHSYEQYF. CDR3 in DNA: TGTGCCAGCAGCTTAGGGACACATTCCTACGAGCAGTACTTC. Full variable domain (missing parts from reference TRBV7-9 and TRBJ2-7): DTGVSQNPRHKITKRGQNVTFRCDPISEHNRLYWYRQTLGQGPEFLTYFQNEAQLEKSRLLSDRFSAERPKGSFSTLEIQRTEQGDSAMYLCASSLGTHSYEQYFGPGTRLTVT.

A few counts support this clone. The V and J genes are TRBV9 and TRBJ2-1; 12 nucleotides align to TRBD2. V was clipped by 0 bases and J by 2 bases; unmatched bases: 0. The CDR3 loop spans 16 amino acids. Per the germline V gene, CDR1 is SGDLS and CDR2 is YYNGEE. The CDR3 is CASSVGLAGAYNEQFF. As DNA, the CDR3 is TGTGCCAGCAGCGTAGGACTAGCGGGGGCCTACAATGAGCAGTTCTTC.

This clone came up a few times. The rearrangement uses TRBV5-5 and TRBJ2-3; D is possibly TRBD1 (6 bases). V was pared by 4 bases and J by 2 bases, with 11 bases between. CDR1 is SGHKS and CDR2 is YYEKEE in the germline V gene (reference sequence). This CDR3 spans 14 amino acids. The CDR3: CASSPRTVTDTQYF. In nucleotides, the CDR3 is TGTGCCAGCAGCCCACGGACAGTCACAGATACGCAGTATTTT.

The chain recombines TRBV7-3 with TRBJ1-1; TRBD1 agrees at 9 bases. Germline values: CDR1 SGHTA, CDR2 FQGTGA. V shed 5 bases, J shed 4 bases, and the junction held 8 bases outside the gene matches. This CDR3 is 15 amino acids long. CDR3 sequence: CASSPLGQGFTEAFF. CDR3 nucleotides: TGTGCCAGCAGCCCACTGGGACAGGGTTTCACTGAAGCTTTCTTT.

The V call is TRBV5-1, the J call TRBJ2-5; D gene unclear. There are 10 residues in the CDR3. Germline V CDR1 and CDR2: SGHRS, YFSETQ. V was trimmed by 4 bases and J by 7 bases, leaving 5 bases between them. The CDR3 bases are TGCGCCAGCAGCACCGCGACCCAGTACTTC. This sequence encodes CASSTATQYF.

The chain joins TRBV6-6 to TRBJ1-1; TRBD1 aligns across 10 bases. Germline V gene data show CDR1 as MNHNY and CDR2 as SVGAGI (reference sequence). The CDR3 has 15 amino acids. V dropped 0 bases and J dropped 7; count of bases not matched to a gene: 5. The CDR3 coding sequence is TGTGCCAGCAGTTACTCCCGGGACAGGGGACGTGAAGCTTTCTTT. Residues: CASSYSRDRGREAFF.

For this clone: This sequence may be a read error, since a much larger clone differs from it by one base. V gene TRBV7-9 combines with J gene TRBJ2-5; unclear D gene. This CDR3 comprises 11 residues. V lost 4 bases and J lost 5, with 5 bases in between. The germline CDR1 and CDR2 sequences are SEHNR and FQNEAQ (reference sequence). The CDR3 loop is CASSSRETQYF. DNA for the CDR3: TGTGCCAGCAGCTCGAGGGAGACCCAGTACTTC.

CDR3 sequence (DNA): TGCGCCAGCAGCTTGAGGACAGGGACCTACAATGAGCAGTTCTTC. It yields the protein CASSLRTGTYNEQFF. The chain couples TRBV5-1 to TRBJ2-1; TRBD1 matches at 8 bases. This CDR3 is built from 15 residues. CDR1 is SGHRS, CDR2 YFSETQ, per germline. Unmatched junction bases numbered 2, after V lost 1 base and J lost 2 bases.

The rearrangement joins TRBV6-1 to TRBJ1-6; the D is unclear. Germline assignment: CDR1 MNHNS and CDR2 SASEGT. Trimming stripped 1 base from V and 0 bases from J, with 10 bases between. This CDR3 contains 17 residues. The CDR3 sequence: CASSEGPSSSYNSPLHF. DNA of the CDR3: TGTGCCAGCAGTGAAGGGCCCTCGAGCTCCTATAATTCACCCCTCCACTTT.

V gene TRBV9 combines with J gene TRBJ1-1; 8 nucleotides agree with TRBD1. Germline V gene lookup returns CDR1 SGDLS and CDR2 YYNGEE. The CDR3 is 14 residues long. The V and J ends lost 5 bases and 4 bases, in that order; junction bases with no gene match: 7. CDR3 sequence: CASSAGGRGTEAFF. CDR3 bases: TGTGCCAGCAGTGCAGGGGGCAGGGGCACTGAAGCTTTCTTT.

This chain joins TRBV7-3 and TRBJ1-1; D may be TRBD1 (5 bases). The germline V gene encodes CDR1 SGHTA and CDR2 FQGTGA. V lost 5 bases, J lost 9 bases, and 22 bases lay in between. There are 15 residues in the CDR3. In nucleotides, the CDR3 is TGTGCCAGCAGCCAACAGTCCAGGGCGGGGTCCCAAGCTTTCTTT. It yields the protein CASSQQSRAGSQAFF.

The genes are TRBV6-5 and TRBJ2-7; no definite D call. The CDR3 totals 12 residues. Trimming stripped 5 bases from V and 7 bases from J, with 12 bases between. CDR1 and CDR2 from the germline V gene are MNHEY and SVGAGI. The DNA for the CDR3 is TGTGCCAGCAGTAATGGGTTTGGGGAGCAGTACTTC. Protein product: CASSNGFGEQYF.

The J gene is TRBJ1-5, the V gene TRBV2, with D uncertain. V lost 5 bases and J 5 bases, leaving 22 bases between the germline ends. The CDR3 sequence is 17 residues long. CDR1 is SNHLY and CDR2 is FYNNEI in the germline V gene. As DNA, the CDR3 is TGTGCCAGCAGTCCGGCTTCCCCTGGGTCAATCTATCAGCCCCAGCATTTT. Its protein is CASSPASPGSIYQPQHF.

The V gene is TRBV6-6, the J gene TRBJ1-1, with D possibly matching TRBD1 (5 bases). Looked up from germline, CDR1 is MNHNY and CDR2 is SVGAGI (reference sequence). CDR3 length: 15 residues. Trimming removed 0 bases from V and 4 bases from J, with 12 bases in between. For the CDR3, the DNA is TGTGCCAGCAGTTACTCGGAGGGGAGGGCCACTGAAGCTTTCTTT. Translation: CASSYSEGRATEAFF.

V and J are TRBV9 and TRBJ1-2; TRBD1 matches 8 bases. The CDR3 is made up of 13 amino acids. With V trimmed by 0 bases and J by 6 bases, 1 base remained unmatched. Germline V CDR1 and CDR2: SGDLS, YYNGEE. The CDR3, as DNA: TGTGCCAGCAGCGTAGGACAGGGGAATGGCTACACCTTC. Its translation: CASSVGQGNGYTF. The whole variable domain, remainder taken from reference TRBV9 and TRBJ1-2, is DSGVTQTPKHLITATGQRVTLRCSPRSGDLSVYWYQQSLDQGLQFLIQYYNGEERAKGNILERFSAQQFPDLHSELNLSSLELGDSALYFCASSVGQGNGYTFGSGTRLTVV.

The chain employs TRBV20-1 and TRBJ2-5, with D unclear. Germline values: CDR1 DFQATT, CDR2 SNEGSKA (reference sequence). The CDR3 is 10 amino acids. The germline V and J ends were trimmed by 5 bases and 4 bases, with 5 bases remaining between them. CDR3 loop: CSAARETQYF. The CDR3 nucleotides read TGCAGTGCTGCTAGAGAGACCCAGTACTTC.

V and J are TRBV7-2 and TRBJ1-5, with a possible D match to TRBD1 (5 bases). The V gene's germline CDR1 is SGHTA and CDR2 FQGNSA. The CDR3 consists of 13 residues. V dropped 3 bases and J dropped 4 bases, with 7 bases sitting between them. The CDR3 region is CASSFGGNQPQHF. DNA for the CDR3: TGTGCCAGCAGCTTTGGGGGTAATCAGCCCCAGCATTTT.

There are a few counts of this clone. The chain has TRBV30 and TRBJ1-5, with a possible D match to TRBD1 (5 bases). Trimming shortened V by 3 bases and J by 0 bases, and 12 bases separated the two germline ends. CDR3 length: 15 residues. The germline V gene has CDR1 GTSNPN and CDR2 SVGIG (reference sequence). CDR3 amino acids: CAWRPEGASNQPQHF. The CDR3 nucleotides read TGTGCCTGGAGACCGGAAGGGGCTAGCAATCAGCCCCAGCATTTT.

This chain connects TRBV6-1 to TRBJ2-7; no firm D call. V lost 6 bases to trimming and J lost 4 bases, with 7 bases between them. Germline V CDR1 and CDR2: MNHNS, SASEGT. This CDR3 contains 11 residues. The CDR3 reads CASSLPYEQYF. The CDR3 DNA follows: TGTGCCAGCAGCCTACCTTACGAGCAGTACTTC.